The entry that follows covers one T cell receptor beta chain sequence. Researchers took RNA transcripts and amplified TCR beta CDR3 regions from them. In the first round, RT-PCR was carried out with HTBI primers, and a multiplex PCR formed the second round. TCRdb fed the multiplex PCR reads into MiXCR, producing one record per CDR3 protein. The sample contains around 1.1 million distinct CDR3 sequences, roughly two fifths of which appear only once. The sample is drawn from a study of Graves' ophthalmopathy and Graves' hyperthyroidism. The germline CDR1 and CDR2 sequences are SGHAT and FQNNGV. Trimming left V 8 bases short and J 5 bases short, with 19 bases between. The CDR3 has 14 amino acids.

This sequence originates from an adult man with Graves' hyperthyroidism. This rearrangement joins TRBV11-2 to TRBJ2-7; D unresolved. Sequencing input: peripheral blood or thyroid tissue (not recorded which). In DNA form, the CDR3 reads TGTGCCAGCTCGTCAACGGCAGTTTTAAACGAGCAGTACTTC. Protein sequence: CASSSTAVLNEQYF. Filled out from reference TRBV11-2 and TRBJ2-7, the complete variable domain reads EAGVAQSPRYKIIEKRQSVAFWCNPISGHATLYWYQQILGQGPKLLIQFQNNGVVDDSQLPKDRFSAERLKGVDSTLKIQPAKLEDSAVYLCASSSTAVLNEQYFGPGTRLTVT.